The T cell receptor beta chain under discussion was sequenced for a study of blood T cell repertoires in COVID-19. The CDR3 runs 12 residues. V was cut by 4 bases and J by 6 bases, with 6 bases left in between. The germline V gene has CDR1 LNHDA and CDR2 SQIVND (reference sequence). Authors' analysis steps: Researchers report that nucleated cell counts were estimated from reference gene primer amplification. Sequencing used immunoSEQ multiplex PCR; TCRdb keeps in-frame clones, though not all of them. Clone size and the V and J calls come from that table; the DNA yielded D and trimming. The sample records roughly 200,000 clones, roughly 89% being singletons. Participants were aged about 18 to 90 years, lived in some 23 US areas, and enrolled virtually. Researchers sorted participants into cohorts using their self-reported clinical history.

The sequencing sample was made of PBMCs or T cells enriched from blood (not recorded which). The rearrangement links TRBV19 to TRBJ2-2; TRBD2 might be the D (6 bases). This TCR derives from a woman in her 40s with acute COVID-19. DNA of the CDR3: TGTGCCAGTAGTACGGGGGCCGGGGAGCTGTTTTTT. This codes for CASSTGAGELFF. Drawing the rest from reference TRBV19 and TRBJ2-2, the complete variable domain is DGGITQSPKYLFRKEGQNVTLSCEQNLNHDAMYWYRQDPGQGLRLIYYSQIVNDFQKGDIAEGYSVSREKKESFPLTVTSAQKNPTAFYLCASSTGAGELFFGEGSRLTVL.